The next 32 T cell receptor beta chains were all read from a single sample in a study of T cells after yellow fever vaccination. TCRdb independently ran MiXCR on the 5' RACE reads; one entry per CDR3 protein. The sample contains under 250,000 distinct CDR3 sequences, 6.9% of which appear only once. Specimen: CD4+ T cells sorted from PBMCs, collected 15 days after the yellow fever booster vaccination. These receptors all come from a man aged 30 to 45 who received the YFV17D yellow fever vaccine.

The table lists this clonotype with a few counts. The V and J genes are TRBV20-1 and TRBJ2-3; 12 bases match TRBD2. The CDR3 has 16 residues. V lost 3 bases, J lost 3 bases, and 7 bases stayed unmatched. The germline V gene encodes CDR1 DFQATT and CDR2 SNEGSKA (reference sequence). The CDR3 spells CSARGLAGGLTDTQYF. CDR3 in DNA: TGCAGTGCTAGGGGCCTAGCGGGAGGGCTTACAGATACGCAGTATTTT.

This clonotype turned up a few times. V usage is TRBV7-2 and J usage is TRBJ2-1; D is unresolved. Germline lookup yields CDR1 SGHTA and CDR2 FQGNSA. Trimming pared 5 bases from V and 5 bases from J, leaving 7 bases between. CDR3 size: 12 residues. The CDR3: CASSVDHNEQFF. Here the CDR3 DNA reads TGTGCCAGCAGCGTTGACCACAATGAGCAGTTCTTC. The full variable domain, completed using reference TRBV7-2 and TRBJ2-1, is GAGVSQSPSNKVTEKGKDVELRCDPISGHTALYWYRQSLGQGLEFLIYFQGNSAPDKSGLPSDRFSAERTGGSVSTLTIQRTQQEDSAVYLCASSVDHNEQFFGPGTRLTVL.

This clonotype was found a few times. The V call is TRBV9, the J call TRBJ2-1; 8 bases agree with TRBD2. V dropped 1 base and J dropped 4; count of bases not matched to a gene: 4. The CDR3 runs 15 residues. Germline values: CDR1 SGDLS, CDR2 YYNGEE. The CDR3 DNA reads as TGTGCCAGCAGCGTAACCGGGACTAGTTACAATGAGCAGTTCTTC. Translating gives CASSVTGTSYNEQFF.

This clonotype was seen only a few times. This rearrangement joins TRBV4-3 to TRBJ2-2; D uncertain. Per the germline V gene, CDR1 is LGHNA and CDR2 is YSLEER. This CDR3 region has 14 residues. The V and J ends lost 0 bases and 2 bases respectively, with 4 bases between them. In nucleotides, the CDR3 is TGCGCCAGCAGCCAAGAGGACAACACCGGGGAGCTGTTTTTT. Amino acids: CASSQEDNTGELFF.

The V call is TRBV18, the J call TRBJ2-7; D possibly corresponds to TRBD1 (5 bases). V lost 8 bases to trimming and J lost 3 bases, with 14 bases between them. Germline V gene sequence: CDR1 KGHSH, CDR2 LQKENI. The CDR3 runs to 13 residues. CDR3 DNA: TGTGCCAGCACCCCCGGACACGACTACGAGCAGTACTTC. This sequence encodes CASTPGHDYEQYF.

This clonotype has at least ten counts. Written as DNA, the CDR3 is TGCAGTGCTAGAGATTTTGGCAGGTCTGACGAGCAGTACTTC. The encoded protein is CSARDFGRSDEQYF. The V and J genes are TRBV20-1 and TRBJ2-7, with D unclear. The CDR3 sequence is 14 residues long. CDR1 DFQATT and CDR2 SNEGSKA come from the germline V gene (reference sequence). Deletions cut 0 bases from V and 5 bases from J, with 14 bases between.

This rearrangement joins TRBV29-1 to TRBJ2-3, with no clear D. In germline, CDR1 is SQVTM, CDR2 ANQGSEA. This CDR3 has 12 residues. V was clipped by 4 bases and J by 2 bases, with 7 bases between them. CDR3 DNA: TGCAGCGTTGCGTCGGCCACAGATACGCAGTATTTT. Translating it yields CSVASATDTQYF.

This clonotype was observed a handful of times. The genes are TRBV19 and TRBJ1-1, with a possible D match to TRBD1 (6 bases). Deletions cut 1 base from V and 1 base from J, with 10 bases between. This CDR3 region has 15 residues. In germline, CDR1 is LNHDA, CDR2 SQIVND (reference sequence). The CDR3 loop reads CASSIVGTTNTEAFF. CDR3 nucleotide sequence: TGTGCCAGTAGTATAGTTGGGACAACGAACACTGAAGCTTTCTTT.

This clonotype was detected many times. V is TRBV7-9 and J is TRBJ2-5; D might be TRBD1 or TRBD2, each matching 5 bases. There are 15 residues in the CDR3. V lost 5 bases to trimming and J lost 2 bases, with 15 bases between them. Germline V lookup: CDR1 SEHNR, CDR2 FQNEAQ (reference sequence). The CDR3 DNA reads TGTGCCAGCAGCCCCATTCTGGGGGATCAAGAGACCCAGTACTTC. It is translated as CASSPILGDQETQYF.

Concerning this clonotype: Relative to the germline gene, one junction end is altered; a read error may explain this. V and J are TRBV20-1 and TRBJ2-1; 9 bases match TRBD2. There are 14 residues in the CDR3. Germline lookup yields CDR1 DFQATT and CDR2 SNEGSKA (reference sequence). Here the CDR3 reads CSARVPSGVDEKFF. The CDR3 region has the DNA TGCAGTGCTAGAGTGCCTAGCGGGGTGGATGAGAAGTTCTTC.

This clonotype has more than one count but fewer than ten. V and J are TRBV7-2 and TRBJ2-5; D remains unclear. V lost 6 bases and J lost 3, with 11 bases in between. This CDR3 region has 13 residues. Germline V CDR1 and CDR2: SGHTA, FQGNSA. The CDR3 DNA reads TGTGCCAGCAGGTGGCCAAAAGAAGAGACCCAGTACTTC. Residues: CASRWPKEETQYF.

This clonotype showed up just a few times. This chain links TRBV4-2 with TRBJ2-1; D uncertain. Germline loops: CDR1 LGHNA, CDR2 YNFKEQ. The CDR3 loop spans 15 amino acids. V was cut by 3 bases and J by 4 bases, with 13 bases left in between. The CDR3 protein is CASSHDNGFYNEQFF. Written as DNA, the CDR3 is TGTGCCAGCAGCCATGATAACGGGTTTTACAATGAGCAGTTCTTC.

In this sample, this clonotype turned up many times. The rearrangement uses TRBV15 and TRBJ2-1; TRBD1 agrees at 8 bases. Germline-derived CDR1 and CDR2 are LNHNV and YYDKDF (reference sequence). V shed 6 bases, J shed 8 bases, and the junction held 6 bases outside the gene matches. The CDR3 runs to 13 residues. The CDR3 coding sequence is TGTGCCACCAGGATACAGGGGGGTGATGAGCAGTTCTTC. Its protein product is CATRIQGGDEQFF.

V is TRBV5-6 and J is TRBJ2-1; 12 bases fit TRBD2. The CDR3 contains 16 residues. V was clipped by 1 base and J by 5 bases; unmatched bases: 4. Germline V gene data show CDR1 as SGHDT and CDR2 as YYEEEE. The CDR3 DNA follows: TGTGCCAGCAGCTTGAGGACTAGCGGGGCTAACAATGAGCAGTTCTTC. It encodes CASSLRTSGANNEQFF.

The chain recombines TRBV5-6 with TRBJ2-3; D gene uncertain. The CDR3 is 18 amino acids. Trimming removed 1 base from V and 0 bases from J, with 18 bases in between. Germline V gives CDR1 SGHDT, CDR2 YYEEEE. In DNA, the CDR3 is TGTGCCAGCAGCTTGTTGGAAAACCCAACTACTAGCACAGATACGCAGTATTTT. It translates to CASSLLENPTTSTDTQYF.

This clonotype has just a few counts. The gene calls are TRBV20-1 and TRBJ2-7, with 10 bases identical to TRBD2. J lost 4 bases, V lost 3 bases, and 15 bases had no gene match. The germline gives CDR1 DFQATT, CDR2 SNEGSKA (reference sequence). This CDR3 contains 17 residues. The CDR3 DNA reads as TGCAGTGCTAGTGCCCCGTGGGCTAGCGGGAGTAGGTACGAGCAGTACTTC. It encodes CSASAPWASGSRYEQYF.

This clonotype was seen a few times. DNA of the CDR3: TGTGCCAGCAGCTTAGGTGTAGGGAACACTGAAGCTTTCTTT. Its protein product is CASSLGVGNTEAFF. The rearrangement links TRBV7-2 to TRBJ1-1; no clear D gene. There are 14 residues in the CDR3. The ends were cut back, 1 base at V and 1 base at J, with 7 bases in the middle. The germline V gene has CDR1 SGHTA and CDR2 FQGNSA.

This clonotype was counted at least ten times. The genes are TRBV10-2 and TRBJ1-1; 10 bases agree with TRBD1. The CDR3 runs 14 residues. Germline values: CDR1 WSHSY, CDR2 SAAADI. V gave up 2 bases and J gave up 8 bases; unmatched junction bases: 5. CDR3 DNA: TGCGCCAGCAGTGAGCCTGGACAGGGGGACGAAGCTTTCTTT. Its protein product is CASSEPGQGDEAFF.

V and J are TRBV27 and TRBJ2-7; 10 bases fit TRBD1. CDR1 and CDR2 from the germline V gene are MNHEY and SMNVEV (reference sequence). This CDR3 has 14 amino acids. J gave up 7 bases and V 4 bases, and 7 bases lay outside the gene matches. The CDR3 is CASSYRQGAGEQYF. The CDR3 DNA reads TGTGCCAGCAGTTATAGACAGGGGGCGGGGGAGCAGTACTTC.

This rearrangement joins TRBV21-1 to TRBJ2-6. TRBV21-1 is an annotated pseudogene. This CDR3 contains 17 residues. The CDR3 loop reads CASSTDHPASGANVLTF. Written as DNA, the CDR3 is TGTGCCAGCAGCACAGACCACCCAGCCTCTGGGGCCAACGTCCTGACTTTC.

This clonotype was counted between two and nine times. This chain joins TRBV28 and TRBJ1-1; TRBD1 aligns across 9 bases. The CDR3 is 16 residues long. V shed 5 bases, J shed 1 base, and the junction held 8 bases outside the gene matches. CDR1 MDHEN and CDR2 SYDVKM come from the germline V gene. The CDR3 nucleotides read TGTGCCAGCAGTCCTCTACCGGGACAGGGGAACACTGAAGCTTTCTTT. Amino acids: CASSPLPGQGNTEAFF.

This clonotype was counted many times. The CDR3 DNA is TGTGCCATGGGAGCGGGAGTAGGCACCGGGGAGCTGTTTTTT. Its translation is CAMGAGVGTGELFF. The chain is built from TRBV6-5 and TRBJ2-2, with 8 positions matching TRBD2. CDR3 size: 14 residues. The ends lost 10 bases at V and 4 bases at J; junction bases unmatched: 8. In germline, CDR1 is MNHEY, CDR2 SVGAGI.

The CDR3 reads CASSQEGGQKETQYF. CDR3 sequence (DNA): TGTGCCAGCAGCCAAGAAGGGGGACAGAAAGAGACCCAGTACTTC. V and J are TRBV3-1 and TRBJ2-5; 7 bases match TRBD1. The CDR3 is 15 amino acids. The V gene end was trimmed by 0 bases and the J gene end by 3 bases; junction bases not matched to a gene: 4. Germline-derived CDR1 and CDR2 are LGHDT and YNNKEL (reference sequence).

The chain is built from TRBV10-3 and TRBJ2-1; no reliable D call. In germline, CDR1 is ENHRY, CDR2 SYGVKD. The V gene lost 4 bases and the J gene lost 2 bases, with 12 bases spanning the gap. The CDR3 is 15 residues long. CDR3 region: CAISGGENAYNEQFF. The CDR3 nucleotides are TGTGCCATCAGTGGAGGAGAGAATGCCTACAATGAGCAGTTCTTC.

This clonotype was seen only a few times. The chain links TRBV15 to TRBJ2-5, with D maybe TRBD2 (6 bases). Trimming left V 2 bases short and J 2 bases short, with 9 bases between. Germline CDR1 reads LNHNV; CDR2 reads YYDKDF (reference sequence). This CDR3 is built from 14 residues. CDR3 coding DNA: TGTGCCACCAGCAGACCCGGGGGACAAGAGACCCAGTACTTC. This gives the protein CATSRPGGQETQYF.

This clonotype was observed a few times. This chain connects TRBV7-2 to TRBJ2-3; the match to TRBD2 covers 7 bases. CDR1 and CDR2 (germline): SGHTA, FQGNSA. This CDR3 contains 14 residues. V dropped 6 bases and J dropped 2; count of bases not matched to a gene: 5. The CDR3 spells CASSISGYTDTQYF. CDR3 bases: TGTGCCAGCAGTATTAGCGGGTACACAGATACGCAGTATTTT.

This clonotype was observed a handful of times. This chain joins TRBV6-1 and TRBJ2-1, with 10 bases lining up with TRBD1. There are 16 residues in the CDR3. V trimming: 5 bases; J trimming: 5 bases; junction bases outside the gene matches: 9. Germline-derived CDR1 and CDR2 are MNHNS and SASEGT. The CDR3 region is CASSRSGTGAHNEQFF. In DNA form, the CDR3 reads TGTGCCAGCAGTAGGTCCGGGACAGGGGCCCACAATGAGCAGTTCTTC.

This clonotype was detected only a few times. This chain joins TRBV4-3 and TRBJ2-3; D is undetermined. This CDR3 has 15 residues. V was trimmed by 4 bases and J by 0 bases, leaving 11 bases between them. CDR1 and CDR2 from the germline V gene are LGHNA and YSLEER. The CDR3 DNA follows: TGCGCCAGCAGCCGGACGGTTGCTAGCACAGATACGCAGTATTTT. Its translation is CASSRTVASTDTQYF.

This clonotype was counted many times. The V gene is TRBV5-1, the J gene TRBJ2-5; either TRBD1 or TRBD2 may fit D (6 bases each). The germline gives CDR1 SGHRS, CDR2 YFSETQ. This CDR3 spans 14 amino acids. The V gene lost 5 bases and the J gene lost 5 bases, with 16 bases spanning the gap. The CDR3 DNA reads as TGCGCCAGCAGTACGTGGACGGGGGCGGAGACCCAGTACTTC. Translated, it gives CASSTWTGAETQYF.

This clonotype was found a few times. The chain is built from TRBV6-5 and TRBJ1-5, with a tentative D call TRBD1 (5 bases). The CDR3 has 14 amino acids. Trimming cost V 2 bases and J 4 bases, with 9 bases left between them. Germline V lookup: CDR1 MNHEY, CDR2 SVGAGI. The CDR3: CASSYVQGNQPQHF. In DNA form, the CDR3 reads TGTGCCAGCAGTTACGTGCAGGGTAATCAGCCCCAGCATTTT.

At least ten counts were recorded for this clonotype. The J gene is TRBJ2-2, the V gene TRBV5-5, with 9 bases fitting TRBD1. The CDR3 length is 15 residues. V was clipped by 7 bases and J by 7 bases; unmatched bases: 11. Germline values: CDR1 SGHKS, CDR2 YYEKEE (reference sequence). CDR3 region: CASGNRGQLGGELFF. The CDR3 DNA reads TGTGCCAGCGGAAACAGGGGGCAATTGGGCGGGGAGCTGTTTTTT.

The genes are TRBV5-1 and TRBJ1-5, with D tentatively TRBD1 (5 bases). V was cut by 0 bases and J by 5 bases, with 6 bases left in between. The CDR3 is made up of 13 amino acids. Germline CDR1 and CDR2: SGHRS and YFSETQ. The CDR3 DNA is TGCGCCAGCAGCTTGGAACAGGATCAGCCCCAGCATTTT. It is translated as CASSLEQDQPQHF.